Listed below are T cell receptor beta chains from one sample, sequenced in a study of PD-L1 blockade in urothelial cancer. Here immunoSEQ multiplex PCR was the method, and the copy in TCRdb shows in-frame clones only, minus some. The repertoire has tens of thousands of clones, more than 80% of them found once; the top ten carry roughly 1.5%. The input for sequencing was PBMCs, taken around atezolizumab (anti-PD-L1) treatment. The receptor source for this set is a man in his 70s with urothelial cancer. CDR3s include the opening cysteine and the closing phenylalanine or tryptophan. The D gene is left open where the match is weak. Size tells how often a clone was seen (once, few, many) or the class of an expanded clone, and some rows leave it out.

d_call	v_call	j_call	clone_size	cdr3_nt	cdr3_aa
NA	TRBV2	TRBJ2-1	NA	TGTGCCAGCAAGGGGAATGAGCAGTTCTTC	CASKGNEQFF
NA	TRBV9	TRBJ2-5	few	TGTGCCAGCAGCCTCCGGTCCCATCAAGAGACCCAGTACTTC	CASSLRSHQETQYF
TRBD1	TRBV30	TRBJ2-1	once	TGTGCCTGGAGTGCCTTTACAGGGGATCTAGCCCTCCCCCTAGCTGGAGGTGAGCAGTTCTTC	CAWSAFTGDLALPLAGGEQFF
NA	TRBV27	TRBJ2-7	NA	TGTGCCAGCAGTTCGCGGGTCAGGTTGTACGAGCAGTACTTC	CASSSRVRLYEQYF
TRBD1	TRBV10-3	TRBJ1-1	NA	TGTGCCATCAGTGAGTCTTTGGGACAGTTGAACACTGAAGCTTTCTTT	CAISESLGQLNTEAFF
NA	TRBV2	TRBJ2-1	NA	TGTGCCAGCAGTGCACTAGCTACCTACAATGAGCAGTTCTTC	CASSALATYNEQFF
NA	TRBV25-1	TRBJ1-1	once	TGTGCCAGCAGTGAATGGAGGGGGAACACTGAAGCTTTCTTT	CASSEWRGNTEAFF
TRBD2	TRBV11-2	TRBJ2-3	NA	TGTGCCAGCAGCCTAAGTGGTAGCGGGATGAACACAGATACGCAGTATTTT	CASSLSGSGMNTDTQYF
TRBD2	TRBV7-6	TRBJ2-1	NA	TGTGCCAGCGTCCTGGGTAGCGGGAGGGACAATGAGCAGTTCTTC	CASVLGSGRDNEQFF
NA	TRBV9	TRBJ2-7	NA	TGTGCCAGCAGCCCCACCGGGAACTCGGCATACGAGCAGTACTTC	CASSPTGNSAYEQYF